This T cell receptor beta chain was captured in a study of blood T cell repertoires in COVID-19. Study-wide background: The study drew acute and convalescent COVID-19 samples from the United States, Italy and Spain. PBMCs, B-cell-depleted T cells, or T cells were the source of the cDNA or gDNA that made up the material.

Produced via immunoSEQ multiplex PCR; TCRdb's table is partial and in-frame only. The sample lists 150,000 to 250,000 clones; around 90% were seen once. Categorization into cohorts depended on clinical history that participants reported. CDR1 is LNHDA and CDR2 is SQIVND in the germline V gene (reference sequence). CDR3 length: 16 residues. The germline V and J ends were trimmed by 3 bases and 0 bases, with 12 bases remaining between them. This sequence joins TRBV19 and TRBJ2-4, with D perhaps TRBD1 (5 bases). This TCR was sampled from a woman in her twenties or thirties who had recovered from COVID-19. Sample: PBMCs or T cells enriched from blood (not recorded which). The CDR3 region is CASSISDILAKNIQYF. The CDR3, as DNA: TGTGCCAGTAGTATCTCGGACATCCTAGCCAAAAACATTCAGTACTTC. The variable domain in full, completed from reference TRBV19 and TRBJ2-4, reads DGGITQSPKYLFRKEGQNVTLSCEQNLNHDAMYWYRQDPGQGLRLIYYSQIVNDFQKGDIAEGYSVSREKKESFPLTVTSAQKNPTAFYLCASSISDILAKNIQYFGAGTRLSVL.